This T cell receptor beta chain is drawn from a study of T cells in Graves' hyperthyroidism and ophthalmopathy. Background on the study: Initial diagnosis, before any treatment, was when peripheral blood was collected.

General study points: In simple terms, a model built on 13 V-J features told ophthalmopathy apart from stable hyperthyroidism. The model forecast ophthalmopathy, anticipating it by a median roughly 6.3 months before onset.

TCR beta CDR3 region amplification was performed from RNA transcripts. A first-round RT-PCR of the TCR CDR3 used the HTBI primer set. TCRdb re-called the multiplex PCR reads with MiXCR, one entry per CDR3 protein. The sample gives hundreds of thousands of distinct CDR3 sequences, 11% to 15% of which show up once; roughly a tenth is in the top ten. This clonotype was counted only a few times. What it recognizes is unknown. The diagnostic basis comprised clinical symptoms, serum thyroxine and TRAb, thyroid ultrasound and orbital computed tomography. CDR3 length: 18 amino acids. Germline CDR1 and CDR2: KGHSH and LQKENI. After removal of 3 bases from V and 5 bases from J, the junction contained 16 bases not matched to a gene.

What was sequenced was blood. This rearrangement joins TRBV18 to TRBJ1-1, with 9 bases fitting TRBD1. The clonotype comes from a woman under 30 with Graves' hyperthyroidism. In nucleotides, the CDR3 is TGTGCCAGCTCACCTGCCGGGACAGGGCATTTCGGGCGGACTGAAGCTTTCTTT. It specifies CASSPAGTGHFGRTEAFF.